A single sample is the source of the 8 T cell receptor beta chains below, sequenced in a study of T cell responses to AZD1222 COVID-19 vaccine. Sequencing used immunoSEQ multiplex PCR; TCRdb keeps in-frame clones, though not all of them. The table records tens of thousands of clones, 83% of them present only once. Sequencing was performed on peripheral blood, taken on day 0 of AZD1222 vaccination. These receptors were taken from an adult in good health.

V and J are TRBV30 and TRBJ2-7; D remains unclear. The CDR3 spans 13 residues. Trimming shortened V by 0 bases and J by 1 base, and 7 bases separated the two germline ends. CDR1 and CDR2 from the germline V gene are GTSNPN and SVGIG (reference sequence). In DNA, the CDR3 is TGTGCCTGGAGTGTAGTCCTTTCCTACGAGCAGTACTTC. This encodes CAWSVVLSYEQYF.

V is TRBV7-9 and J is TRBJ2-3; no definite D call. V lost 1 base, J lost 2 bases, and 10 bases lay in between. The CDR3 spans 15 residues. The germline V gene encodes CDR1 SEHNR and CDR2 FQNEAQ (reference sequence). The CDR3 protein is CASSLGAVLTDTQYF. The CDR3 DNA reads TGTGCCAGCAGCTTAGGTGCGGTACTCACAGATACGCAGTATTTT.

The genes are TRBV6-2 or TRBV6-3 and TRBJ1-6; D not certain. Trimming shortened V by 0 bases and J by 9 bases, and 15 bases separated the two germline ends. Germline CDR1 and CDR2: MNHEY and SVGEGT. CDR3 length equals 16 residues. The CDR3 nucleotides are TGTGCCAGCAGTTACTCGTCGACCCTAATCCGTTCACCCCTCCACTTT. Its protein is CASSYSSTLIRSPLHF.

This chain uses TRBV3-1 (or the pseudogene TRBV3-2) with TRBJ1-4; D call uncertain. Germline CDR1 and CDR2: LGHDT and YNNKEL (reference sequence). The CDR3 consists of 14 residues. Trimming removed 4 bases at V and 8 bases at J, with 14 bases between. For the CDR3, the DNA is TGTGCCAGCAGCCTTCAGGCGTTTGGGGAAAAACTGTTTTTT. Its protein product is CASSLQAFGEKLFF.

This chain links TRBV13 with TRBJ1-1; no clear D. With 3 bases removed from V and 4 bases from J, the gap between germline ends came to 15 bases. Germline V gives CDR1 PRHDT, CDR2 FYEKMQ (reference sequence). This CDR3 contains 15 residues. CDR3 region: CASSLGSRTATEAFF. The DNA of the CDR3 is TGTGCCAGCAGCTTGGGGTCTAGGACGGCCACTGAAGCTTTCTTT.

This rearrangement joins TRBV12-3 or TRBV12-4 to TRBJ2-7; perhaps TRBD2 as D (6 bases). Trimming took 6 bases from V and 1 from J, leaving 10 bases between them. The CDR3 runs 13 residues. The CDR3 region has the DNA TGTGCCAGCAGCACGACTAGTTCCTACGAGCAGTACTTC. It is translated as CASSTTSSYEQYF.

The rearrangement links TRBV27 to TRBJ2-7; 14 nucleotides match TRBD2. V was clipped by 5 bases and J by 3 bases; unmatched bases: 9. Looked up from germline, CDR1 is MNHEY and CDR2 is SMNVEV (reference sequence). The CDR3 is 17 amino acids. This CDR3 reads CASSPHPGTSGGYEQYF. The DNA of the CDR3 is TGTGCCAGCAGTCCCCACCCCGGGACTAGCGGGGGCTACGAGCAGTACTTC.

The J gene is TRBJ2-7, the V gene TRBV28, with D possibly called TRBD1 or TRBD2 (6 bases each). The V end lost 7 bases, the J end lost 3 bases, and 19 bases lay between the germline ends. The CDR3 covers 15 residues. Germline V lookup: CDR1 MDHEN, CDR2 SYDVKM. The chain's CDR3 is CASTPGAGLNYEQYF. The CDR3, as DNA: TGTGCCAGCACCCCGGGGGCGGGGTTGAACTACGAGCAGTACTTC.